This entry concerns a single T cell receptor beta chain. Its antigen is not identified. This record belongs to a study of a mutant IDH1 vaccine in newly diagnosed glioma. This CDR3 is built from 14 residues. Germline V gives CDR1 MNHEY, CDR2 SMNVEV (reference sequence). The germline V and J ends were trimmed by 3 bases and 0 bases, with 6 bases remaining between them. TCRdb's copy holds only in-frame clones and misses some; the assay was immunoSEQ multiplex PCR. The sample includes 60,000 or so clones, roughly 84% of them seen just once. The time point is: week 35, safety follow-up. In the vaccine, a single dose held 300 ug of the mutant IDH1 20-mer peptide, along with topical imiquimod. New WHO grade 3 or 4 IDH1-mutant, ATRX-lost astrocytomas were present in all donors.

Sequences were derived from PBMCs, sampled from a glioma patient whose treatment included an IDH1 peptide vaccine. J is TRBJ1-5 and V is TRBV27, with no clear D. The TCR originated in a man aged 30 to 45 with glioma. CDR3 sequence reads: CASSFLGSNQPQHF. The CDR3 coding sequence is TGTGCCAGCAGTTTCCTGGGTAGCAATCAGCCCCAGCATTTT.